The entry that follows covers one T cell receptor beta chain sequence. No antigen is known for it. Base qualities are not at hand, and no much larger clone is one base apart. The entry originates in a study of immune cell composition in non-small cell lung cancer (dated by TCRdb to the late 2010s). For the study in its entirety: To assign histologic subtype, which was mostly lung adenocarcinoma or squamous cell carcinoma, H&E was combined with p63, CK5, Napsin A and TTF-1 immunohistochemistry. For supplementary cohort #1, made up of more than eight lung adenocarcinoma cases, paired tumour/lung TCR-beta sequencing was done and TIL populations were generated so that tumour reactivity could be assessed. A few tumour specimens that had TCR-beta data belonged to rare histological subtypes and were left out of the subtype comparisons. Using Adaptive Biotechnologies, the researchers ran TCR-beta sequencing on approximately 36 paired NSCLC tumour and non-adjacent lung specimens, along with roughly 25 tumour-only specimens. What the work shows at the level of the full study, not this receptor alone: Across approximately ten adenocarcinoma cases, TIL tumour reactivity correlated strongly with maximal tumour-associated clone frequency but not with overall clonality. Nearly half of NSCLC cases had tumour-associated clones >0.5%, found in about 36% of adenocarcinomas compared with approximately 76% of squamous carcinomas. No significant correlation was found between smoking pack-years and tumour TCR-beta clonality. The reactivity cohort contained only 9 to 10 cases, and the tumour-reactive clones were not shown to have sequences in common with the dominant in vivo tumour-associated clones.

CDR3 length: 19 amino acids, cysteine to phenylalanine. The DNA shown is the 57-base CDR3, in frame from base 1. From a lookup of the germline V gene, CDR1 and CDR2 are SNHLY and FYNNEI. Trimmed from V: 8 bases; trimmed from J: 1 base; junction bases lacking a gene match: 20. Normal lung samples came from the same patient and were non-adjacent lung tissue collected as far from the tumour as possible, with a minimum distance of 3 cm. From frozen aliquots of unsorted single-cell suspensions, genomic DNA was isolated using the QIAamp DNA kit. Tissues arrived within 2 hours after resection and were immediately processed into single-cell suspensions. Tissue was mechanically dissociated and enzymatically digested with DNase I, collagenase I and hyaluronidase for approximately 30 minutes at 37 °C, then filtered and RBC-lysed. TCR-beta CDR3 regions were amplified from genomic DNA by a two-step multiplex PCR, with the second step adding Illumina-compatible adaptors. TCR-beta immunosequencing was performed on an Illumina platform as a commercial immunoSEQ service. In the original analysis: Repertoires were summarised as Top 10 Clones, the percentage of T-cell templates from the ten most frequent sequences, and productive clonality. Values of productive clonality ranged from 0 to 1, with a monoclonal population indicated by a value of 1. Tumour-associated clones, identified using log10 scatter plots, were defined as sequences that made up at least 0.1% of tumour T-cell templates and were not found in the matched non-adjacent lung. Two-group comparisons used Student's t-tests, stages used ANOVA, and relationships used linear regression, analysed in GraphPad Prism7 and R. As stored in TCRdb, this immuneACCESS dataset retains in-frame rearrangements with V and J assigned. A fraction of the clones does not appear; measured against another copy, unresolved V genes explain less than half of the discrepancy, and the remainder lacks a known reason. Clonal size and the V and J genes are those of that table, whereas D and trimming came from the DNA. In all, the sample holds some 2,600 clones, and 73% of those were seen once. Together, the top ten hold less than 20% of the sample.

These same records also appear under a second study, on CD4 T cells in lung cancer. As noted in the second study: The study screened blood T cells of NSCLC patients for responses to candidate mutation-encoded neoepitopes and isolated neoantigen-specific CD4+ T-cell clones and TCRs. Tumor and non-adjacent lung tissue were obtained from four patients undergoing curative-intent resections for stage I-III non-small cell lung cancer. Aged 60 to 69 when blood was donated, the resected patients, most of whom were former smokers, had either lung adenocarcinoma or squamous cell carcinoma. Before blood donation, patients had received treatments including platinum chemotherapy, and some received nivolumab or pembrolizumab. Some blood-derived responses might be explained by in vitro priming of naive T cells or cross-reactivity rather than by memory responses to the cancer. Deep sequencing of TCRB was used to follow the frequency of neoantigen-specific clonotypes in tumor resections, non-adjacent lung and cultured T-cell products. TCRB sequence data were analyzed using the kit provider's software, and tumor enrichment of clonotype templates was assessed with Fisher's exact test.

The source material was non-adjacent lung tissue. The source of this sequence is a human donor with non-small cell lung cancer. Recombination connected TRBV2 to TRBJ2-4; 7 nucleotides in the junction match TRBD2. The CDR3 loop reads CASEGIAGVQFTAKNIQYF. The base sequence is TGTGCCAGCGAAGGGATTGCGGGAGTTCAGTTTACGGCCAAAAACATTCAGTACTTC.